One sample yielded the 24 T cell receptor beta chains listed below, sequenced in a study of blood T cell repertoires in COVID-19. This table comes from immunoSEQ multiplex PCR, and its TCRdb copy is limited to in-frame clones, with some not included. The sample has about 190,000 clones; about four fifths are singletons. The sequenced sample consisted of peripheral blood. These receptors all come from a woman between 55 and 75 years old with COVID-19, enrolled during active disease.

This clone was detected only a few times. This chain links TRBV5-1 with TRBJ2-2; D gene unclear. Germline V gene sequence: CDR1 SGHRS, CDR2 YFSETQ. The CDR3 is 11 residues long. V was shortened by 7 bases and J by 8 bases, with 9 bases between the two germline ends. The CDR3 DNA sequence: TGCGCCAGCGCTATGAAGGGGGAGCTGTTTTTT. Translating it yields CASAMKGELFF.

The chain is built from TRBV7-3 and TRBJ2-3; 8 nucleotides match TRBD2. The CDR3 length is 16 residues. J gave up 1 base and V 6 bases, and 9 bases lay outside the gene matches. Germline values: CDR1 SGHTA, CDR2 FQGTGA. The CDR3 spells CASSSSGGGGTDTQYF. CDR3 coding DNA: TGTGCCAGCAGTTCAAGCGGGGGAGGGGGCACAGATACGCAGTATTTT.

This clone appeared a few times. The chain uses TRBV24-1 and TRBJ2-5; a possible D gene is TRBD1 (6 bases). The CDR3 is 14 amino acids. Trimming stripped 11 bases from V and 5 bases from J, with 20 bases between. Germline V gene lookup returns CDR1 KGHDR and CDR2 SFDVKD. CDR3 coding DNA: TGTGCCAAGTTAAAACAGGGAGCGCAGGAGACCCAGTACTTC. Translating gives CAKLKQGAQETQYF.

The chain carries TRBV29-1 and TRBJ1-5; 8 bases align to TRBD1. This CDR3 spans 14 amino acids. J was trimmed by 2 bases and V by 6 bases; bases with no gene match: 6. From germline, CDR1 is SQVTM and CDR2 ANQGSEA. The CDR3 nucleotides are TGCAGCGTCATCCAGGGGGCCGGCAATCAGCCCCAGCATTTT. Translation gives CSVIQGAGNQPQHF. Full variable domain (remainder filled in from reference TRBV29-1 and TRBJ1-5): SAVISQKPSRDICQRGTSLTIQCQVDSQVTMMFWYRQQPGQSLTLIATANQGSEATYESGFVIDKFPISRPNLTFSTLTVSNMSPEDSSIYLCSVIQGAGNQPQHFGDGTRLSIL.

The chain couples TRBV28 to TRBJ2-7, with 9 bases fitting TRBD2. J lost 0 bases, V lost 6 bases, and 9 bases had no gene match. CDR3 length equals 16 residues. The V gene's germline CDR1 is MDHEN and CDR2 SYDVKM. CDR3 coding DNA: TGTGCCAGCAGGTTCTTTGGTAGCGGGAGCTCCTACGAGCAGTACTTC. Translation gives CASRFFGSGSSYEQYF.

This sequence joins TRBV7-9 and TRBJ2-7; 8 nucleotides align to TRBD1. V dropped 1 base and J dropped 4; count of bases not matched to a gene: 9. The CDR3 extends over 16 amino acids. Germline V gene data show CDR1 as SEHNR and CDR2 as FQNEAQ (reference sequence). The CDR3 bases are TGTGCCAGCAGCTTAGGGGGAGCAGGGGGCGTATACGAGCAGTACTTC. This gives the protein CASSLGGAGGVYEQYF.

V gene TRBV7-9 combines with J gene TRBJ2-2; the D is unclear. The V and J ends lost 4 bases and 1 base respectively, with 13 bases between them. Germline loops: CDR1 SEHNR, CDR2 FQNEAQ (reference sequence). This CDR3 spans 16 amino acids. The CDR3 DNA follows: TGTGCCAGCAGCTACAGAGACACGGAGAACACCGGGGAGCTGTTTTTT. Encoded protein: CASSYRDTENTGELFF. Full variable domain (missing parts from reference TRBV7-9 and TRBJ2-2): DTGVSQNPRHKITKRGQNVTFRCDPISEHNRLYWYRQTLGQGPEFLTYFQNEAQLEKSRLLSDRFSAERPKGSFSTLEIQRTEQGDSAMYLCASSYRDTENTGELFFGEGSRLTVL.

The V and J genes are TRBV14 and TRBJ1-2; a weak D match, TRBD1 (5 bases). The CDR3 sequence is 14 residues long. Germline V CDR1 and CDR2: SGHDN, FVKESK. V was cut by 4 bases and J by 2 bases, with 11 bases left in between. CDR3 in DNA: TGTGCCAGCAGCCCCCGTGGGGGGAACTATGGCTACACCTTC. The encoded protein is CASSPRGGNYGYTF. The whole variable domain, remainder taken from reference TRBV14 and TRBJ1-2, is EAGVTQFPSHSVIEKGQTVTLRCDPISGHDNLYWYRRVMGKEIKFLLHFVKESKQDESGMPNNRFLAERTGGTYSTLKVQPAELEDSGVYFCASSPRGGNYGYTFGSGTRLTVV.

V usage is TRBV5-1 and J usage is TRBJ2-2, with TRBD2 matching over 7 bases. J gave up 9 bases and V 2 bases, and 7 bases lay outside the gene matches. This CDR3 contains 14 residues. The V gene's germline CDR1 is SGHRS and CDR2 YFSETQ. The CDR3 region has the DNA TGCGCCAGCAGCTTCGGCGGGGGTGGTCGGGAGCTGTTTTTT. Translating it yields CASSFGGGGRELFF.

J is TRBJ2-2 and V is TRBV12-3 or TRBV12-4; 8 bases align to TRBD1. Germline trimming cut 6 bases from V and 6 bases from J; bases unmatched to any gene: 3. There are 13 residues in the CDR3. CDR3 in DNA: TGTGCCAGCAGCAGGGGGCGCCCCGGGGAGCTGTTTTTT. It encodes CASSRGRPGELFF.

DNA for the CDR3: TGTGCCAGCAGCCCTTCGGACAGGGGAAAACTGTTTTTT. Its translation: CASSPSDRGKLFF. This rearrangement joins TRBV5-6 to TRBJ1-4; 9 bases fit TRBD1. V lost 4 bases and J lost 10; bases outside the gene matches: 5. CDR1 SGHDT and CDR2 YYEEEE come from the germline V gene. This CDR3 is 13 amino acids long.

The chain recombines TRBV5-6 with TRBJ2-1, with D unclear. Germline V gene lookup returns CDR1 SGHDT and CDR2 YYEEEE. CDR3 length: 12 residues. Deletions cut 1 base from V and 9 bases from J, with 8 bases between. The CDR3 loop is CASSLNRVEQFF. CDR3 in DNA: TGTGCCAGCAGCTTGAATCGGGTTGAGCAGTTCTTC.

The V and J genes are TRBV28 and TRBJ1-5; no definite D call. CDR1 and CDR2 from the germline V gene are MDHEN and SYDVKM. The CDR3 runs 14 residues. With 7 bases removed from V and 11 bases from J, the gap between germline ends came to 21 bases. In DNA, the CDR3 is TGTGCCAGCACCGGTATACAGCCTCAAGGAACCCAGCATTTT. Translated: CASTGIQPQGTQHF.

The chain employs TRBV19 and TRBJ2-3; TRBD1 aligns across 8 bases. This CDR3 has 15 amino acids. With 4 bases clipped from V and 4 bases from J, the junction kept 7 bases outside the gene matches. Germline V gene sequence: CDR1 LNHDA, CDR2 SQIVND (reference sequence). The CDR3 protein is CASSRGNRGADTQYF. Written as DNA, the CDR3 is TGTGCCAGTAGTAGAGGGAACAGGGGGGCAGATACGCAGTATTTT.

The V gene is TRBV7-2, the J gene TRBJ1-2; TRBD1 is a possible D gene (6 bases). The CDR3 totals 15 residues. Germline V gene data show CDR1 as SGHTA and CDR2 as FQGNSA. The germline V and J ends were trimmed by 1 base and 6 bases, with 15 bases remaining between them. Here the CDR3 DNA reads TGTGCCAGCAGCTTAGGTGGCAGGGGACGCGATGGCTACACCTTC. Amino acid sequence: CASSLGGRGRDGYTF.

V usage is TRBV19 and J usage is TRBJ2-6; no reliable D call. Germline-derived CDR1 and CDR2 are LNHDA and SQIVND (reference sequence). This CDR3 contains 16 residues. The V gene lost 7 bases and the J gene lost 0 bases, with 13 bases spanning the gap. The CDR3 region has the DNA TGTGCCAGTAACCCCCACCCGGGCTCTGGGGCCAACGTCCTGACTTTC. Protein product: CASNPHPGSGANVLTF.

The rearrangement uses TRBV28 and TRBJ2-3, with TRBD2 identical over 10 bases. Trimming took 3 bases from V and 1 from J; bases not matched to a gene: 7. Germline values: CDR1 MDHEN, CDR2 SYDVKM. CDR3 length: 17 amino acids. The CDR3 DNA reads TGTGCCAGCAGTTTGACCCGCCTAGCGGGAGGCACAGATACGCAGTATTTT. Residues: CASSLTRLAGGTDTQYF.

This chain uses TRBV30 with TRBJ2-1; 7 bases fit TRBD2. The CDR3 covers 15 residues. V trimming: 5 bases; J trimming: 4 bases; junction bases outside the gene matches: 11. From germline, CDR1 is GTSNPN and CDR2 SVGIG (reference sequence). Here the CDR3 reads CAWGGRTSPYNEQFF. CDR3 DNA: TGTGCCTGGGGGGGACGGACTAGTCCATACAATGAGCAGTTCTTC.

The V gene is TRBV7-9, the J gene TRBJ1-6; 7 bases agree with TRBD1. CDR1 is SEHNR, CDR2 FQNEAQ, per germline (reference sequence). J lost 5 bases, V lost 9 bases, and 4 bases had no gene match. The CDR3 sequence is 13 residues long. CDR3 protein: CASRDSHNSPLHF. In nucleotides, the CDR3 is TGTGCCAGTCGGGACAGCCATAATTCACCCCTCCACTTT.

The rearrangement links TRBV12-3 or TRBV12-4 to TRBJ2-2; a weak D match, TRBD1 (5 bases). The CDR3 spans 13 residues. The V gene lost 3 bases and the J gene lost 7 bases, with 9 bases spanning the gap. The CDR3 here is CASSFRGDGELFF. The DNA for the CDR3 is TGTGCCAGCAGTTTTAGGGGTGACGGGGAGCTGTTTTTT.

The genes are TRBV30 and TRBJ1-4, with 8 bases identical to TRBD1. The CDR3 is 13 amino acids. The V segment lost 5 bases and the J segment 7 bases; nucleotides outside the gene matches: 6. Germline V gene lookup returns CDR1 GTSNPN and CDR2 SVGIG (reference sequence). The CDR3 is CAWGKDRAEKLFF. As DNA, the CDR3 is TGTGCCTGGGGTAAGGACAGGGCTGAAAAACTGTTTTTT.

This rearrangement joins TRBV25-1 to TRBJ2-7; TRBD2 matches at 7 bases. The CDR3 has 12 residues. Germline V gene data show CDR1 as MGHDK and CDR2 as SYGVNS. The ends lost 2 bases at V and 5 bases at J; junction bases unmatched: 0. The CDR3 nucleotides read TGTGCCAGCAGTGAACGGGGGGACGAGCAGTACTTC. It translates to CASSERGDEQYF.

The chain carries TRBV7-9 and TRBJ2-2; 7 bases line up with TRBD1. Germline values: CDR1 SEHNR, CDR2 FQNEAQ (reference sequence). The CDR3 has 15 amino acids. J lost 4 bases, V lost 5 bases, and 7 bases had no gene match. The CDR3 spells CASSTGTVLTGELFF. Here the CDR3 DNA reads TGTGCCAGCAGCACCGGGACAGTTCTCACCGGGGAGCTGTTTTTT.

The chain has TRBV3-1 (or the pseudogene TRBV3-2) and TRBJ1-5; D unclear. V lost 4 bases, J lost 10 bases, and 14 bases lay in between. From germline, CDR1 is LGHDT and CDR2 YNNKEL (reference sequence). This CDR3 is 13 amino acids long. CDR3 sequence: CASSPQFGGPQHF. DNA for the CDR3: TGTGCCAGCAGCCCCCAGTTCGGAGGCCCCCAGCATTTT.